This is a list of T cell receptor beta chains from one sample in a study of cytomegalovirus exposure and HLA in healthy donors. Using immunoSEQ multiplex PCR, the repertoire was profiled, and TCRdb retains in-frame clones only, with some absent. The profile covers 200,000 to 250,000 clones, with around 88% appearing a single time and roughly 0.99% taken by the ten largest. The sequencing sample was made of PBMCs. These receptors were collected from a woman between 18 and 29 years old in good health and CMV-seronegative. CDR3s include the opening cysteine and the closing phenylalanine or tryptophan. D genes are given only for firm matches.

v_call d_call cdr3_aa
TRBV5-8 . CASSPGHYTEAFF
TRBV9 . CASSVGQLRSYNSPLHF
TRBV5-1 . CASSLGQDYGYTF
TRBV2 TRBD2 CASRKKLGLGVEQFF
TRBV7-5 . CVRSLREDRNTEAFF
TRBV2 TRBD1 CASKGGGDSTMYF
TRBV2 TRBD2 CASNKLAGANNEQFF
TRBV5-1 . CASSSGRVGNQPQHF
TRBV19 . CASSIHQGRLDTQYF
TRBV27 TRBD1 CASSLSPRQGAYEQYF
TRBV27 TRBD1 CASSDTAGTGYEQYF
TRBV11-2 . CASSSAQQHGYTF
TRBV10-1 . CASRLAGWDTEAFF
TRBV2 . CATSSRGNQPQHF
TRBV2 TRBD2 CASPKAGLADTGELFF
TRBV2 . CASTLYGYTF
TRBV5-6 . CASSPRFGETQYF
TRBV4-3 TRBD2 CASSLSGSKSYEQYF
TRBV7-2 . CASSLGTANEKLFF
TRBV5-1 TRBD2 CASSRYAGEAYEQYF
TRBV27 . CASSYLPRDSQAFF
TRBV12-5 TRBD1 CASGPGTGSSNTF
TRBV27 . CASSLQGRTEAFF
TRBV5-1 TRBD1 CASSLVGQGGEKLFF
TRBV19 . CASSIDRGAYGYTF
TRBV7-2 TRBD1 CASSLPPGQVF
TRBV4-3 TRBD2 CASSQFSGAGVYNEQFF
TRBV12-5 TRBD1 CASGLGDRRYNEQFF
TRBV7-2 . CASSLSFQRNEQYF
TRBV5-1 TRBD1 CASSWGQGTHEQYF
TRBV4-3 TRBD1 CASSQRQGWSYSGANVLTF
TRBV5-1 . CASSLAAEIYGYTF
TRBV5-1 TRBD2 CASSLELAGEVETQYF
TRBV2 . CASSEDRARGYTF